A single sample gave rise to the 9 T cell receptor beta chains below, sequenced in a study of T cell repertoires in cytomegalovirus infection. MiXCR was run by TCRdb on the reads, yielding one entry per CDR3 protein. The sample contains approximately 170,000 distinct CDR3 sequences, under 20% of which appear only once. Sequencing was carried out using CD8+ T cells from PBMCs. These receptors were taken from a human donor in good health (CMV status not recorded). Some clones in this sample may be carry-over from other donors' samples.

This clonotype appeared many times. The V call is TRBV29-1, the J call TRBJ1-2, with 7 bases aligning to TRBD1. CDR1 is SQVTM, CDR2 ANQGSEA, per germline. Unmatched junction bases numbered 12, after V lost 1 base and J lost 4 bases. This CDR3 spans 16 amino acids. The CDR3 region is CSVEGTRGVESYGYTF. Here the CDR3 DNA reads TGCAGCGTTGAAGGGACCAGGGGGGTCGAAAGCTATGGCTACACCTTC.

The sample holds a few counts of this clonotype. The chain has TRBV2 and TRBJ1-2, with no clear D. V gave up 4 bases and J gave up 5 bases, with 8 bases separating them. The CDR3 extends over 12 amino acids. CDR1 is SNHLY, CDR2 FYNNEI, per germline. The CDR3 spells CASSGTLYGYTF. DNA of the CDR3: TGTGCCAGCAGTGGGACCCTTTATGGCTACACCTTC.

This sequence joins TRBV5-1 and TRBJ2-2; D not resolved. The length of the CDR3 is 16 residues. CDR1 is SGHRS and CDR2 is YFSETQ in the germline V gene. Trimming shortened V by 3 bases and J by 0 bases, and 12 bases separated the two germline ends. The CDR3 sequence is CASSSLARPNTGELFF. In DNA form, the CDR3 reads TGCGCCAGCAGCTCGCTCGCACGGCCGAACACCGGGGAGCTGTTTTTT.

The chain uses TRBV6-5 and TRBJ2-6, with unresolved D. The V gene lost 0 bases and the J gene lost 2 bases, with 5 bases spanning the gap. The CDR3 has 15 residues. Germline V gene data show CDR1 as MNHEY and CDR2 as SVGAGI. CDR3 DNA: TGTGCCAGCAGTTACTCGCCCGCTGGGGCCAACGTCCTGACTTTC. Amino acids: CASSYSPAGANVLTF.

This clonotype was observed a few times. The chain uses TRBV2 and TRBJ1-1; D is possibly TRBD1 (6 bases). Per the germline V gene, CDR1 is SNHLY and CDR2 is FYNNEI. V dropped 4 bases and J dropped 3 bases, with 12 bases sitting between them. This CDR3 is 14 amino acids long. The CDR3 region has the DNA TGTGCCAGCAGTGGGACAGATGGGGACACTGAAGCTTTCTTT. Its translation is CASSGTDGDTEAFF.

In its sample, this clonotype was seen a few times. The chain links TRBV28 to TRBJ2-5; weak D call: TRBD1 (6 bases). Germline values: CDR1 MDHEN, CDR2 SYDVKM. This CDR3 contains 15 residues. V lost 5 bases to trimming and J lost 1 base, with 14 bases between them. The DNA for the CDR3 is TGTGCCAGCAGTCTTACTCGGGACATCCAAGAGACCCAGTACTTC. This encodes CASSLTRDIQETQYF.

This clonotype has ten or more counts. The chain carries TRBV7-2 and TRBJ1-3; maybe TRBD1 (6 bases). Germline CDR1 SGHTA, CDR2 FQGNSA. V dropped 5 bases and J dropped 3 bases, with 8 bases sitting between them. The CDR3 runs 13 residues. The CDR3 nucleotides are TGTGCCAGCAGCGACAGGAGTGGAAACACCATATATTTT. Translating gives CASSDRSGNTIYF.

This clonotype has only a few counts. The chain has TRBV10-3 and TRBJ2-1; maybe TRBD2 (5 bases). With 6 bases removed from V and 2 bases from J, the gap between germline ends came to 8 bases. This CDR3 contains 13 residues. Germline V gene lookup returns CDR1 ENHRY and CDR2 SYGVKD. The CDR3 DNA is TGTGCCATCAGGGGAGATACCTACAATGAGCAGTTCTTC. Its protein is CAIRGDTYNEQFF.

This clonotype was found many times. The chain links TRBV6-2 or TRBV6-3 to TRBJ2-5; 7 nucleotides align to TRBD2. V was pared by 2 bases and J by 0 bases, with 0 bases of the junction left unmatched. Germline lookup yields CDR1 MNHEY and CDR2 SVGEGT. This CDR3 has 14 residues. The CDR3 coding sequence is TGTGCCAGCAGTTACGGGGGGGACCAAGAGACCCAGTACTTC. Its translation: CASSYGGDQETQYF.